This T cell receptor delta chain originates from a study of Vδ1+ human thymocytes. In regard to this clone: What it recognizes is unknown.

The template was reverse-transcribed extracted RNA. CDR3 amplicons came from multiplex PCR with pooled V-gene forward and constant-region reverse primers. TCRdb used CATT to re-call clones from the multiplex PCR reads. This sample yields some 73,000 delta-chain clones, of which around 32% are seen a single time; about 0.24% belongs to the top ten. Findings and limits, study-wide: Unlike peripheral blood Vdelta1+ controls, thymic delta-chain sequences included about 20% Vdelta2 and few Vdelta3. Thymic TRG and TRD repertoires appeared highly polyclonal.

The sorted cells were CD3+ Vdelta1+ Vdelta2- thymocytes from alphabeta-depleted thymus. V lost 1 base and J lost 3, with 30 bases in between. Per germline, CDR1 TSWWSYY and CDR2 QGS. CDR3 length: 21 amino acids. The J gene is TRDJ1, the V gene TRDV1; D is perhaps TRDD2 or TRDD3 (5 bases each). This clonotype was obtained from a boy under three years old who had congenital heart surgery. The material sequenced was Vdelta1+ gamma-delta thymocytes from the thymus. Subset in this sample: FACS-sorted CD3+ TCRalphabeta- TCRVdelta1+ TCRVdelta2- thymocytes. The CDR3 is CALGEPSGAYRRFPGSDKLIF. The CDR3 coding sequence is TGTGCTCTTGGGGAACCTTCCGGGGCCTACCGACGCTTTCCTGGGTCCGATAAACTCATCTTT.